A selection of T cell receptor beta chains follows, all from one sample in a study of blood T cell repertoires in COVID-19. TCRdb's copy holds only in-frame clones and misses some; the assay was immunoSEQ multiplex PCR. The data contain about 480,000 clones, roughly 90% of them singletons. Sequencing was performed on peripheral blood. The receptors were gathered from a woman in her twenties or thirties with acute or convalescent COVID-19. Both conserved end residues are part of each CDR3. A D gene is named only where the DNA matches it firmly. A clone size is listed for some rows: how often the clone was seen (once, few, many), or a class if it is expanded.

TRBV6-5	NA	NA	TRBJ2-3	TGTGCCAGCATTCGGGGGGCGGATACGCAGTATTTT	CASIRGADTQYF
TRBV6-2/TRBV6-3	NA	NA	TRBJ2-1	TGTGCCAGCAGTTGGAGGGGAAAGAATGAGCAGTTCTTC	CASSWRGKNEQFF
TRBV28	NA	NA	TRBJ2-2	TGTGCCAGCAGTTTGGGAGGCAAATCCGGGACGCTGTTTTTT	CASSLGGKSGTLFF
TRBV11-2	once	NA	TRBJ2-1	TGTGCCAGCAGCCCTCCGCGAAACAATGAGCAGTTCTTC	CASSPPRNNEQFF
TRBV3-1/TRBV3-2	NA	NA	TRBJ2-7	TGTGCCAGCAGCCCCGGGGTGGCCGAGCAGTACTTC	CASSPGVAEQYF
TRBV24-1	NA	TRBD1	TRBJ2-7	TGTGCCACCAGTGACCGGGACAGCACCTTCTACGAGCAGTACTTC	CATSDRDSTFYEQYF
TRBV5-4	NA	TRBD1	TRBJ1-2	TGTGCCAGCAGCTCCCCGGGACAGGGAGGTGGCTACACCTTC	CASSSPGQGGGYTF
TRBV19	NA	NA	TRBJ1-2	TGTGCCAGTAGTATACAGGCACGGGGGGGAAACTATGGCTACACCTTC	CASSIQARGGNYGYTF
TRBV25-1	NA	NA	TRBJ2-7	TGTGCCAGCAGTTTCGGGTACGAGCAGTACTTC	CASSFGYEQYF
TRBV6-5	NA	NA	TRBJ2-3	TGTGCCAGCAGTTTGACAGCTAGCACAGATACGCAGTATTTT	CASSLTASTDTQYF
TRBV2	once	NA	TRBJ2-7	TGTGCCAGCAGTGTAGACCGGAGCTCCTACGAGCAGTACTTC	CASSVDRSSYEQYF
TRBV27	once	NA	TRBJ2-2	TGTGCCAGCATCGCCGGGGAGCTGTTTTTT	CASIAGELFF
TRBV5-1	NA	TRBD1	TRBJ2-4	TGCGCCAGCAGCCGAGTACCAGGAGACAGGGGCTCTAACATTCAGTACTTC	CASSRVPGDRGSNIQYF
TRBV19	NA	TRBD2	TRBJ2-3	TGTGCCAGTAGTACGGGACTAGCGGGGGAAGATACGCAGTATTTT	CASSTGLAGEDTQYF
TRBV28	NA	NA	TRBJ1-3	TGTGCCAGCAGTTCAGTCGACTCTGGAAACACCATATATTTT	CASSSVDSGNTIYF
TRBV30	NA	TRBD2	TRBJ2-3	TGTGCCTGGAGTGTGGCGGGGGGCAGGATAGATACGCAGTATTTT	CAWSVAGGRIDTQYF
TRBV4-1	NA	NA	TRBJ1-2	TGCGCCAGCAGGTCCACCGGGAGTTCTAACTATGGCTACACCTTC	CASRSTGSSNYGYTF
TRBV10-2	NA	TRBD1	TRBJ1-4	TGCGCCAGCCTTGCGGGACAGGTGGCAGTTGAAAAACTGTTTTTT	CASLAGQVAVEKLFF
TRBV20-1	NA	NA	TRBJ2-7	TGCAGTGCTAGTTTCCAGGCGTCCTGGTACGAGCAGTACTTC	CSASFQASWYEQYF
TRBV3-1/TRBV3-2	NA	NA	TRBJ2-7	TGTGCCAGCAGCCAAGCTGTAGATCCTGCCCTGGAGCAGTACTTC	CASSQAVDPALEQYF
TRBV5-5	NA	NA	TRBJ2-2	TGTGCCAGCAGCTTGGTGCTCGCGGCGGCCGGGGAGCTGTTTTTT	CASSLVLAAAGELFF
TRBV28	NA	TRBD2	TRBJ2-2	TGTGCCAGCAGTTCCCCCGGGGGGGCGGTCACCGGGGAGCTGTTTTTT	CASSSPGGAVTGELFF
TRBV20-1	NA	NA	TRBJ2-1	TGCAGTGCTAGTGAGACTAGCAATGAGCAGTTCTTC	CSASETSNEQFF
TRBV4-1	few	NA	TRBJ1-2	TGCGCCAGCAGCCAAGATTCGAGGGCTTTCTATGGCTACACCTTC	CASSQDSRAFYGYTF
TRBV14	NA	NA	TRBJ1-1	TGTGCCACCTCTCCAGGCACGATCACTGAAGCTTTCTTT	CATSPGTITEAFF
TRBV12-3/TRBV12-4	NA	NA	TRBJ2-5	TGTGCCAGCTTGGACAGCGTACGGGGGACCCAGTACTTC	CASLDSVRGTQYF